This T cell receptor beta chain emerged from a study of blood T cell repertoires in COVID-19. On the study more broadly: The United States, Italy and Spain were the sources of the acute and convalescent COVID-19 samples.

V gave up 4 bases and J gave up 1 base, with 15 bases separating them. Looked up from germline, CDR1 is SGHDT and CDR2 is YYEEEE. The CDR3 runs to 16 residues. In the authors' workflow: By means of reference gene primer amplification, nucleated cell counts were estimated. Assay used: immunoSEQ multiplex PCR; TCRdb lists only in-frame clones, some missing. The V and J calls and clone size come from that table; D and trimming were worked out from the DNA. Seen here are about 99,000 clones, less than 90% observed once, and the top ten hold roughly 6%. The sequenced sample was peripheral blood. The clonotype originates from a human donor in a cohort sampled during active COVID-19. The rearrangement joins TRBV5-6 to TRBJ2-4; D possibly corresponds to TRBD2 (6 bases). In DNA form, the CDR3 reads TGTGCCAGCAGCAGTCTTAGCGGAGTGGCCAAAAACATTCAGTACTTC. It specifies CASSSLSGVAKNIQYF. Variable domain in full (rest from reference TRBV5-6 and TRBJ2-4): DAGVTQSPTHLIKTRGQQVTLRCSPKSGHDTVSWYQQALGQGPQFIFQYYEEEERQRGNFPDRFSGHQFPNYSSELNVNALLLGDSALYLCASSSLSGVAKNIQYFGAGTRLSVL.